This entry lists 2 T cell receptor beta chains sequenced from one sample in a study of TIL therapy for anti-PD-1-resistant metastatic lung cancer. This was the immunoSEQ v3 assay. The table came from immunoSEQ multiplex PCR; TCRdb's copy has only in-frame clones and leaves some out. Among 20,000 to 25,000 clones listed, more than 65% were seen once. As to time point: pre-treatment sample, taken before nivolumab and TIL therapy. The sequencing used blood, collected at baseline. Receptors were obtained from a person between 25 and 79 years old with non-small cell lung cancer.

The rearrangement uses TRBV3-1 (or the pseudogene TRBV3-2) and TRBJ2-1; D is unclear. The germline gives CDR1 LGHDT, CDR2 YNNKEL (reference sequence). This CDR3 has 14 amino acids. V lost 0 bases and J 9 bases, leaving 12 bases between the germline ends. CDR3 residues: CASSQDTSRGEQFF. CDR3 DNA: TGTGCCAGCAGCCAAGATACGTCTAGAGGTGAGCAGTTCTTC.

The sample holds one count of this clone. V gene TRBV7-2 combines with J gene TRBJ1-6; no clear D. CDR1 is SGHTA, CDR2 FQGNSA, per germline. CDR3 length: 14 amino acids. Trimming removed 3 bases at V and 9 bases at J, with 12 bases between. In nucleotides, the CDR3 is TGTGCCAGCAGCTTGAACGTTCTCGGTTCACCCCTCCACTTT. Its protein is CASSLNVLGSPLHF.